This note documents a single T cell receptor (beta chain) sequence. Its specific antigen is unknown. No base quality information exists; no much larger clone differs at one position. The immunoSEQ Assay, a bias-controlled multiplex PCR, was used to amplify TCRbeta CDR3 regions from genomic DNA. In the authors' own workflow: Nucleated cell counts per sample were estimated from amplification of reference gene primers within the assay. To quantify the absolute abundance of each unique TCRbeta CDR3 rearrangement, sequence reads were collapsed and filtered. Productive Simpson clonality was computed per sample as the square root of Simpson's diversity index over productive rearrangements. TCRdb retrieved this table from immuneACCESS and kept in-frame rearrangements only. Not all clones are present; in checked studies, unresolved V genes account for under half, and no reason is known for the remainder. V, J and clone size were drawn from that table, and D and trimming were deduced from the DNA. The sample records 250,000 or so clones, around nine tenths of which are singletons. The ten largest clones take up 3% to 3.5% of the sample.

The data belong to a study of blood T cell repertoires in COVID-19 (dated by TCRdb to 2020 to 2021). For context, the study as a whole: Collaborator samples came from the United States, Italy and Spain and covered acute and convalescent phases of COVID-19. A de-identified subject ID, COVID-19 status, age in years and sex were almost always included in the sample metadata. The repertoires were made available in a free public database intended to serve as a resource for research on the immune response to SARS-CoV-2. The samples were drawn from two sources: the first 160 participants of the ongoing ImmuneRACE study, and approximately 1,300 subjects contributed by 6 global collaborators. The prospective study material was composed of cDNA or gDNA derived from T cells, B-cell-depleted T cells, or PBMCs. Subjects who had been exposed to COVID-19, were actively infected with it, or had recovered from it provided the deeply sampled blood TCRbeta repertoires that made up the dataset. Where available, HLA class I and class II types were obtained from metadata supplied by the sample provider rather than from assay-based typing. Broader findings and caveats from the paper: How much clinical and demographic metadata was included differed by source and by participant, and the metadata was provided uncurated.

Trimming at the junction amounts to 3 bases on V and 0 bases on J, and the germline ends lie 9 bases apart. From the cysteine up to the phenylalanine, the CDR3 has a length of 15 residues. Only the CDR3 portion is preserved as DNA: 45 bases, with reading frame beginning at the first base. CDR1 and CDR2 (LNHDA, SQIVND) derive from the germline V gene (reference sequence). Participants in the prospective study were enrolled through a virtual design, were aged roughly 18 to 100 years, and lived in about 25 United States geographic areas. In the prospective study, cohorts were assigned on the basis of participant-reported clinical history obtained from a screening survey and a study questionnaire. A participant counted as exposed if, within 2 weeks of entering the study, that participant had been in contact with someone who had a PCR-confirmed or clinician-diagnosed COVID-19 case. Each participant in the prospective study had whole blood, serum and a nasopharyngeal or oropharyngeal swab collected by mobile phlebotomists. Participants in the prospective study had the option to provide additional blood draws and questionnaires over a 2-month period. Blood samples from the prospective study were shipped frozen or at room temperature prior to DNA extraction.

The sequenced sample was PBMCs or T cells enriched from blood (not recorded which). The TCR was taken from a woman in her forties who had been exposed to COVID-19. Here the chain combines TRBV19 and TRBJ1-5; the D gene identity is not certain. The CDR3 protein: CASSILQYSNQPQHF. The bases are TGTGCCAGTAGTATCCTACAGTATAGCAATCAGCCCCAGCATTTT.